Here is one T cell receptor beta chain with its context. This sample stems from a study of blood T cell repertoires in COVID-19. Overall study: PBMCs, B-cell-depleted T cells, or T cells were the source of the cDNA or gDNA that made up the material.

In the original workflow: Using reference gene primer amplification, nucleated cell counts were estimated. Some clones are missing from TCRdb's copy, which holds only in-frame ones; the method was immunoSEQ multiplex PCR. V and J calls and clone size are those listed in that table; D and trimming were worked out from the DNA. Of about 350,000 clones in the sample, roughly 84% were seen once. Recovery meant two consecutive negative NP/OP PCR tests, professional clearance, or resolved symptoms. The CDR3 is made up of 13 amino acids. V gave up 5 bases and J gave up 6 bases, with 14 bases separating them. Germline V gene data show CDR1 as SGHVS and CDR2 as FQNEAQ.

The chain joins TRBV7-8 to TRBJ2-7, with D perhaps TRBD2 (6 bases). The clonotype originates from a woman in her twenties or thirties who had recovered from COVID-19. Sequences were obtained from PBMCs or T cells enriched from blood (not recorded which). DNA for the CDR3: TGTGCCAGCAGCCCAAGGACTATGCTCGAGCAGTACTTC. Encoded protein: CASSPRTMLEQYF.